These 13 T cell receptor beta chains originate from one sample sequenced in a study of cytomegalovirus exposure and HLA in healthy donors. Some clones are missing from TCRdb's copy, which holds only in-frame ones; the method was immunoSEQ multiplex PCR. The data contain under 250,000 clones, roughly 91% of them seen just once; the ten biggest clones take up roughly 2%. Source material: PBMCs. The receptors here all came from a woman between 18 and 29 years old in good health and CMV-seropositive.

The chain combines TRBV19 with TRBJ1-5, with a possible D match to TRBD1 (5 bases). V shed 7 bases and J shed 6 bases, with 22 bases lying between them. The germline gives CDR1 LNHDA, CDR2 SQIVND (reference sequence). The CDR3 spans 16 residues. The CDR3 is CASNKQVAVPGQPQHF. DNA for the CDR3: TGTGCCAGTAACAAACAGGTTGCGGTCCCCGGTCAGCCCCAGCATTTT.

The rearrangement uses TRBV15 and TRBJ1-1; 7 bases map to TRBD1. The germline V gene encodes CDR1 LNHNV and CDR2 YYDKDF (reference sequence). The CDR3 runs to 17 residues. J gave up 1 base and V 3 bases, and 11 bases lay outside the gene matches. CDR3: CATSSTSGGESNTEAFF. CDR3 bases: TGTGCCACCAGCAGTACCTCAGGGGGAGAGTCGAACACTGAAGCTTTCTTT.

The rearrangement links TRBV9 to TRBJ1-1, with 9 nucleotides matching TRBD1. Germline trimming cut 7 bases from V and 6 bases from J; bases unmatched to any gene: 4. The CDR3 totals 12 residues. The germline V gene has CDR1 SGDLS and CDR2 YYNGEE. DNA of the CDR3: TGTGCCAGCGGGACAGGGAGCCCTGAAGCTTTCTTT. This gives the protein CASGTGSPEAFF. Full variable domain (missing parts from reference TRBV9 and TRBJ1-1): DSGVTQTPKHLITATGQRVTLRCSPRSGDLSVYWYQQSLDQGLQFLIQYYNGEERAKGNILERFSAQQFPDLHSELNLSSLELGDSALYFCASGTGSPEAFFGQGTRLTVV.

CDR3 protein: CASSGGTSGYNEQFF. CDR3 sequence (DNA): TGTGCCAGCAGTGGCGGGACTAGCGGGTACAATGAGCAGTTCTTC. The chain joins TRBV27 to TRBJ2-1; TRBD2 matches 12 bases. This CDR3 is built from 15 residues. V was clipped by 5 bases and J by 4 bases; unmatched bases: 3. Germline V gene data show CDR1 as MNHEY and CDR2 as SMNVEV (reference sequence).

The chain employs TRBV23-1 and TRBJ2-7; TRBD1 aligns across 9 bases. TRBV23-1 is designated an ORF whose function remains uncertain. The CDR3 runs 13 residues. Trimming cost V 6 bases and J 3 bases; bases outside gene matches: 3. The CDR3 DNA follows: TGCGCCAGCAGACCGACAGGGGGCTACGAGCAGTACTTC. Translating it yields CASRPTGGYEQYF.

This clone was recorded only once. V gene TRBV7-3 combines with J gene TRBJ2-1; possible D gene TRBD2, 5 bases. The CDR3 extends over 19 amino acids. The germline V and J ends were trimmed by 2 bases and 1 base, with 21 bases remaining between them. CDR1 and CDR2 from the germline V gene are SGHTA and FQGTGA. The CDR3 DNA follows: TGTGCCAGCAGCTTATACCCCAACACGGGAAGGGTTTCCTACAATGAGCAGTTCTTC. Encoded protein: CASSLYPNTGRVSYNEQFF.

This chain connects TRBV11-2 to TRBJ2-1; TRBD1 agrees at 8 bases. The V segment lost 5 bases and the J segment 8 bases; nucleotides outside the gene matches: 8. The CDR3 extends over 14 amino acids. The germline V gene encodes CDR1 SGHAT and CDR2 FQNNGV. The chain's CDR3 is CASSTWTGTYEQFF. The CDR3 DNA sequence: TGTGCCAGCAGCACCTGGACAGGGACGTATGAGCAGTTCTTC.

The chain couples TRBV19 to TRBJ1-2, with TRBD1 matching 7 bases. J lost 3 bases, V lost 4 bases, and 5 bases had no gene match. In germline, CDR1 is LNHDA, CDR2 SQIVND (reference sequence). This CDR3 has 14 residues. The CDR3 sequence: CASSTPTGDYGYTF. In DNA, the CDR3 is TGTGCCAGTAGTACCCCCACAGGGGACTATGGCTACACCTTC.

This rearrangement joins TRBV5-4 to TRBJ1-4; possible D gene TRBD1, 5 bases. V was pared by 5 bases and J by 3 bases, with 17 bases between. The germline V gene encodes CDR1 SGHNT and CDR2 YYREEE (reference sequence). The CDR3 runs to 16 residues. CDR3 loop: CASRRGGGTSNEKLFF. The CDR3 DNA sequence: TGTGCCAGCAGGCGCGGTGGCGGGACTTCTAATGAAAAACTGTTTTTT.

J is TRBJ2-7 and V is TRBV6-6; 9 bases map to TRBD2. Germline CDR1 and CDR2: MNHNY and SVGAGI (reference sequence). The V gene end was trimmed by 6 bases and the J gene end by 3 bases; junction bases not matched to a gene: 12. The CDR3 sequence is 16 residues long. The CDR3 spells CASRAATGLAGYEQYF. DNA of the CDR3: TGTGCCAGCAGGGCGGCGACGGGACTAGCAGGCTACGAGCAGTACTTC.

The chain employs TRBV5-1 and TRBJ2-1; 8 nucleotides line up with TRBD2. CDR3 length equals 16 residues. V lost 5 bases to trimming and J lost 0 bases; unmatched junction nucleotides: 7. Germline lookup yields CDR1 SGHRS and CDR2 YFSETQ. CDR3 in DNA: TGCGCCAGCAGTCATCTAAGCGGGAGCTCCTACAATGAGCAGTTCTTC. Translation gives CASSHLSGSSYNEQFF.

The gene calls are TRBV28 and TRBJ2-1, with D perhaps TRBD2 (6 bases). The CDR3 sequence is 17 residues long. Trimming left V 4 bases short and J 0 bases short, with 16 bases between. Per the germline V gene, CDR1 is MDHEN and CDR2 is SYDVKM. The chain's CDR3 is CASSSRLLALSYNEQFF. The DNA for the CDR3 is TGTGCCAGCAGTTCACGACTCCTAGCGCTCTCCTACAATGAGCAGTTCTTC.

The table lists this clone with a count of one. The chain employs TRBV5-1 and TRBJ2-3; no reliable D call. The V and J ends lost 3 bases and 2 bases respectively, with 10 bases between them. CDR1 and CDR2 (germline): SGHRS, YFSETQ. The CDR3 runs to 14 residues. CDR3: CASSSQTNTDTQYF. The CDR3, as DNA: TGCGCCAGCAGCTCCCAGACAAACACAGATACGCAGTATTTT. Full variable domain (rest looked up from reference TRBV5-1 and TRBJ2-3): KAGVTQTPRYLIKTRGQQVTLSCSPISGHRSVSWYQQTPGQGLQFLFEYFSETQRNKGNFPGRFSGRQFSNSRSEMNVSTLELGDSALYLCASSSQTNTDTQYFGPGTRLTVL.